This T cell receptor (beta chain) came from a study of T cells in Graves' hyperthyroidism and ophthalmopathy. Turning to the study itself: Sampling of peripheral blood happened at initial diagnosis, prior to any treatment.

TCR beta CDR3 regions were amplified from RNA. With the HTBI primer set, the TCR CDR3 went through a first round of RT-PCR. In TCRdb, the multiplex PCR reads were re-called with MiXCR into one record per CDR3 protein. The repertoire holds 140,000 or so distinct CDR3 sequences, with around 20% as singletons. Notes on this clonotype: Its antigen is not known. A much larger clone differs from this one at a single base, so this may be a read error.

Germline V gives CDR1 LGHDT, CDR2 YNNKEL (reference sequence). The CDR3 sequence is 14 residues long. With V trimmed by 7 bases and J by 13 bases, 13 bases remained unmatched. The study left out patients who had uncontrolled infection, other autoimmune disease, pregnancy or lactation. Notes on the study in general: The model predicted ophthalmopathy a median approximately seven months before onset.

V usage is TRBV3-1 and J usage is TRBJ1-6, with 7 bases identical to TRBD1. The sequence derives from a woman between 45 and 60 years old with Graves' hyperthyroidism that later progressed to Graves' ophthalmopathy. The sequencing sample was made of blood. CDR3 nucleotide sequence: TGTGCCAGCAACCTACTTCACAGGGGAAGCCCCCTCCACTTT. Its protein product is CASNLLHRGSPLHF.